Presented here are 8 T cell receptor beta chains from one specimen sequenced in a study of blood T cells in healthy people across ages. Sample-barcoded 5' priming and a J-beta primer mix drove a second PCR of about 6 to 11 cycles. Using its own MiXCR run on the 5' RACE reads, TCRdb lists one record per CDR3 protein. The sample contains about 900,000 distinct CDR3 sequences, around 62% of which appear only once. Sample: blood. The receptors originated from a man aged 25 to 40 in good health.

This chain connects TRBV20-1 to TRBJ1-3; no firm D call. Trimming pared 0 bases from V and 5 bases from J, leaving 11 bases between. Germline CDR1 DFQATT, CDR2 SNEGSKA (reference sequence). This CDR3 region has 14 residues. This CDR3 reads CSARDGEFRNTIYF. CDR3 sequence (DNA): TGCAGTGCTAGAGATGGGGAATTTAGAAACACCATATATTTT.

The chain couples TRBV5-1 to TRBJ1-6; tentatively, D is TRBD1 (6 bases). Trimming took 1 base from V and 5 from J, leaving 13 bases between them. Germline-derived CDR1 and CDR2 are SGHRS and YFSETQ. This CDR3 comprises 16 residues. In DNA, the CDR3 is TGCGCCAGCAGCTTGAGTGCCGCAGGGGATAATTCACCCCTCCACTTT. It specifies CASSLSAAGDNSPLHF.

The rearrangement joins TRBV7-2 to TRBJ2-1; TRBD1 matches at 10 bases. V gave up 4 bases and J gave up 8 bases; unmatched junction bases: 8. The CDR3 spans 15 residues. Germline loops: CDR1 SGHTA, CDR2 FQGNSA. The CDR3, as DNA: TGTGCCAGCAGCTGGAGGGACAGGGGTTGGGATGAGCAGTTCTTC. Its translation is CASSWRDRGWDEQFF.

This CDR3 reads CASSPNVYEQYF. The DNA for the CDR3 is TGTGCCAGCAGTCCGAACGTGTACGAGCAGTACTTC. The V call is TRBV2, the J call TRBJ2-4; D not resolved. The J call may be mistaken, given a closer DNA end match to TRBJ2-7. The germline gives CDR1 SNHLY, CDR2 FYNNEI. This CDR3 comprises 12 residues.

This sequence joins TRBV3-1 and TRBJ2-1, with a possible D match to TRBD2 (6 bases). Germline CDR1 is LGHDT and CDR2 is YNNKEL (reference sequence). Between the trimmed V and J ends, which lost 0 bases and 0 bases, there was a span of 15 bases. The CDR3 is 18 amino acids. The CDR3 sequence is CASSQDDWGESSYNEQFF. The CDR3 nucleotides read TGTGCCAGCAGCCAAGATGATTGGGGGGAGAGCTCCTACAATGAGCAGTTCTTC.

J is TRBJ2-6 and V is TRBV10-3; tentatively, D is TRBD1 (6 bases). Per the germline V gene, CDR1 is ENHRY and CDR2 is SYGVKD. This CDR3 is 16 amino acids long. V lost 2 bases, J lost 4 bases, and 12 bases lay in between. DNA for the CDR3: TGTGCCATCAGTGAGACAGGGCTCCACGGGGCCAACGTCCTGACTTTC. This codes for CAISETGLHGANVLTF.

This clonotype was seen only once. The gene calls are TRBV15 and TRBJ2-3; a possible D gene is TRBD2 (6 bases). The V end lost 5 bases, the J end lost 0 bases, and 21 bases lay between the germline ends. The CDR3 runs to 18 residues. The germline gives CDR1 LNHNV, CDR2 YYDKDF (reference sequence). The CDR3 DNA follows: TGTGCCACCAGCCTTCGTGAGGGCGGGAAACCTAGCACAGATACGCAGTATTTT. It yields the protein CATSLREGGKPSTDTQYF.

This chain links TRBV12-3 or TRBV12-4 with TRBJ2-3; TRBD2 agrees at 12 bases. V lost 8 bases to trimming and J lost 2 bases; unmatched junction nucleotides: 8. The CDR3 is made up of 16 amino acids. CDR3 nucleotides: TGTGCCAGCGGTTCGGGACTAGCGGGTAACACAGATACGCAGTATTTT. Protein product: CASGSGLAGNTDTQYF.